Here is one TCR beta chain with its context. The antigen is undetermined. These data come from a study of T cell responses to AZD1222 COVID-19 vaccine. As for the study in general: Second-dose schedules of about 4 or about 12 weeks were combined.

Findings of the study overall: Regions 160-218 and 743-854 dominated among vaccine-associated CD4 TCRs spanning spike. Spike-specific TCR breadth and depth both grew after two AZD1222 doses. Possibly, clonal diversity was underestimated; donors were largely white British and included more females.

Assay: immunoSEQ multiplex PCR; the TCRdb copy retains only in-frame clones and omits some. The repertoire holds more than 150,000 clones, with almost 95% as singletons. Trimming cost V 6 bases and J 7 bases; bases outside gene matches: 8. Germline CDR1 is MDHEN and CDR2 is SYDVKM. The CDR3 loop spans 14 amino acids. This sample comprised peripheral blood, obtained on day 0 of AZD1222 vaccination. The sequence was collected from an adult in good health. The chain carries TRBV28 and TRBJ1-5; 8 nucleotides agree with TRBD1. The CDR3 DNA is TGTGCCAGCAGACGCGACAGGGGCGGGCAGCCCCAGCATTTT. Its translation is CASRRDRGGQPQHF.